These T cell receptor beta chains were read from a single sample in a study of OX40 agonist ivuxolimab in advanced cancers. Here immunoSEQ multiplex PCR was the method, and the copy in TCRdb shows in-frame clones only, minus some. This table has under 40,000 clones, about 89% appearing once. The input for sequencing was CD4+ or CD8+ T cells sorted from blood, taken in a trial of the OX40 agonist ivuxolimab. The receptors shown here come from an adult with an advanced solid tumor such as melanoma, head and neck, liver or kidney cancer. CDR3s include the opening cysteine and the closing phenylalanine or tryptophan. A D gene is named only where the DNA matches it firmly. Some rows have no size entry. The others give once, few or many, or a class for an expanded clone.

j_call,clone_size,d_call,v_call,cdr3_nt,cdr3_aa
TRBJ2-2,NA,TRBD2,TRBV19,TGTGCCAGTAGTATGCTAGCGGGGTTAACCGGGGAGCTGTTTTTT,CASSMLAGLTGELFF
TRBJ1-1,NA,NA,TRBV19,TGTGCCAGTAGTATAACGGGAGCTTTCTTT,CASSITGAFF
TRBJ2-1,NA,TRBD2,TRBV29-1,TGCAGCGTTGGTCTAGCGGGAGGGCCCTACAATGAGCAGTTCTTC,CSVGLAGGPYNEQFF
TRBJ2-3,NA,TRBD1,TRBV7-9,TGTGCCAGCAGCTTGAGTCAGGGGGGCACAGATACGCAGTATTTT,CASSLSQGGTDTQYF
TRBJ2-1,NA,TRBD2,TRBV5-1,TGCGCCAGCAGCAGTAGCGGGGGGGCTATTAATGAGCAGTTCTTC,CASSSSGGAINEQFF
TRBJ2-7,once,TRBD1,TRBV27,TGTGCCAGCAGCATAGCCTTTGGGGACAGGACCTACGAGCAGTACTTC,CASSIAFGDRTYEQYF
TRBJ1-2,NA,NA,TRBV25-1,TGTGCCAGCAGTGAATTAGGATATGGCTACACCTTC,CASSELGYGYTF
TRBJ1-4,NA,NA,TRBV6-5,TGTGCCAGCGGGGGGATCTCCGGGCCGAATGAAAAACTGTTTTTT,CASGGISGPNEKLFF
TRBJ2-7,NA,TRBD1,TRBV7-8,TGTGCCAGCAGCTTAGTTGGGACAGGGGGTTGGAAGTACTTC,CASSLVGTGGWKYF
TRBJ2-3,NA,NA,TRBV7-2,TGTGCCAGCAGCCGATTCCCAGGGGGCACAGATACGCAGTATTTT,CASSRFPGGTDTQYF
TRBJ1-4,NA,NA,TRBV2,TGTGCCAGCACCGAGCCGGAAACGAGGGGTGAAAAACTGTTTTTT,CASTEPETRGEKLFF
TRBJ1-2,NA,NA,TRBV7-2,TGTGCCAGCAGCTTCTCGACAGGAGGGTTCTATGGCTACACCTTC,CASSFSTGGFYGYTF
TRBJ2-7,NA,NA,TRBV11-2,TGTGCCAGCAGCTCCCCCACCCCCTACGAGCAGTACTTC,CASSSPTPYEQYF
TRBJ2-7,NA,NA,TRBV4-3,TGCGCCAGCAGCCAAGATCTCAGCTACGAGCAGTACTTC,CASSQDLSYEQYF
TRBJ2-3,NA,TRBD1,TRBV10-3,TGTGCCATCAGTGTGGACAGGGGGGGGACCACAGATACGCAGTATTTT,CAISVDRGGTTDTQYF
TRBJ1-2,few,NA,TRBV5-4,TGTGCCAGCAGCTTGTTATCTGGCTACACCTTC,CASSLLSGYTF
TRBJ2-3,once,TRBD2,TRBV11-2,TGTGCCAGCAGCTTATGGCCTAGCGGGAGTATGTCAGATACGCAGTATTTT,CASSLWPSGSMSDTQYF
TRBJ2-7,NA,NA,TRBV7-6,TGTGCCAGCAGTCTCGATCGCGCAGGCTTCTACGAGCAGTACTTC,CASSLDRAGFYEQYF
TRBJ2-2,NA,NA,TRBV9,TGTGCCAGCAGCGGAACCGGGGAGCTGTTTTTT,CASSGTGELFF
TRBJ2-7,NA,NA,TRBV15,TGTGCCACCAGCAGAGAAGGGACTGGTCTCCTCGAGCAGTACTTC,CATSREGTGLLEQYF
TRBJ1-3,NA,NA,TRBV21-1,TGTGCCAGCAGCAAACCAACCGGGACAGGTGGAAACACCATATATTTT,CASSKPTGTGGNTIYF
TRBJ1-2,once,NA,TRBV9,TGTGCCAGCAGCGCACCCGAGGGGTTTTCCTTAAACTATGGCTACACCTTC,CASSAPEGFSLNYGYTF
TRBJ2-1,NA,TRBD1,TRBV6-5,TGTGCCAGCAGTTTTGGACAGGCCAATGAGCAGTTCTTC,CASSFGQANEQFF
TRBJ2-2,NA,NA,TRBV27,TGTGCCAGCAGTTTCAAACCAGGGCGGACGATTGGCGGGGAGCTGTTTTTT,CASSFKPGRTIGGELFF
TRBJ2-1,NA,NA,TRBV7-3,TGTGCCAGCAGCCCCGGGGTAGGTAATGAGCAGTTCTTC,CASSPGVGNEQFF
TRBJ2-1,NA,TRBD2,TRBV5-4,TGTGCCAGCAGGGGGGGGGATCCCTTAATCTATGAGCAGTTCTTC,CASRGGDPLIYEQFF
TRBJ2-1,NA,TRBD2,TRBV7-3,TGTGCCAGCAGCTTCGGGGGGAACAATGAGCAGTTCTTC,CASSFGGNNEQFF
TRBJ1-1,NA,NA,TRBV7-9,TGTGCCAGCAGCCTCGGACAGCTGAACACTGAAGCTTTCTTT,CASSLGQLNTEAFF
TRBJ2-2,NA,NA,TRBV2,TGTGCCAGCGGCGGGTTAAAGAACACCGGGGAGCTGTTTTTT,CASGGLKNTGELFF
TRBJ2-7,NA,TRBD2,TRBV7-8,TGTGCCAGCAGCCCTTCGGGGGGAGCCTACTACGAGCAGTACTTC,CASSPSGGAYYEQYF
TRBJ2-2,NA,NA,TRBV7-9,TGTGCCAGCAGCCCGTACACCGGGGAGCTGTTTTTT,CASSPYTGELFF
TRBJ1-2,NA,NA,TRBV27,TGTGCCAGCAGTTTCGGGGGGCCTAACTATGGCTACACCTTC,CASSFGGPNYGYTF
TRBJ1-1,once,TRBD1,TRBV11-2,TGTGCCAGCAGCCCTCAGGGGGGGGTGAACACTGAAGCTTTCTTT,CASSPQGGVNTEAFF
TRBJ2-7,NA,TRBD1,TRBV14,TGTGCCAGCAGCTATACAGGGGGCGGCTACGAGCAGTACTTC,CASSYTGGGYEQYF
TRBJ2-5,NA,TRBD2,TRBV9,TGTGCCAGCAGCGTTTCTAGCGGGATCTTGGAGACCCAGTACTTC,CASSVSSGILETQYF
TRBJ2-1,NA,NA,TRBV27,TGTGCCAGCAGTTTTTCCAGAAACAATGAGCAGTTCTTC,CASSFSRNNEQFF
TRBJ1-6,NA,TRBD1,TRBV7-9,TGTGCCAGCAGATCAACCGGGACAGGGGACAATTCACCCCTCCACTTT,CASRSTGTGDNSPLHF
TRBJ1-1,NA,NA,TRBV19,TGTGCCAGTAGTATGCAGGGAAGGGCCACTGAAGCTTTCTTT,CASSMQGRATEAFF
TRBJ1-5,NA,NA,TRBV4-3,TGCGCCAGCAGCCAAGATCCCACGGGGTGGCCCCAGCATTTT,CASSQDPTGWPQHF
TRBJ2-7,NA,TRBD2,TRBV7-6,TGTGCCAGCAGCTTAGAAATCGGGACTAGCGGGAGAATAGGCGAGCAGTACTTC,CASSLEIGTSGRIGEQYF
TRBJ1-5,NA,NA,TRBV30,TGTGCCTGGAGTTCCCCCCCTCGACGGAGCAATCAGCCCCAGCATTTT,CAWSSPPRRSNQPQHF
TRBJ2-5,NA,TRBD1,TRBV11-2,TGTGCCAGCAGCCAAGGAAGAACGCGGGACAGGGATGCAAAGACCCAGTACTTC,CASSQGRTRDRDAKTQYF
TRBJ2-2,NA,NA,TRBV29-1,TGCAGCGTTGACACGCGAGTCGGGGAGCTGTTTTTT,CSVDTRVGELFF
TRBJ1-2,NA,NA,TRBV5-4,TGTGCCAGCAGCTCTTTTGGGTATACAGGGCTTGAAGGCTACACCTTC,CASSSFGYTGLEGYTF
TRBJ2-4,NA,NA,TRBV7-3,TGTGCCAGCAGCTTAACGGGACCCGGAGAGGGTCAGTACTTC,CASSLTGPGEGQYF
TRBJ1-6,NA,NA,TRBV27,TGTGCCAGCAGTTTTGGACAGTATAATTCACCCCTCCACTTT,CASSFGQYNSPLHF
TRBJ2-3,NA,NA,TRBV27,TGTGCCAGCAGTTCTATCGCAGATACGCAGTATTTT,CASSSIADTQYF
TRBJ1-1,NA,NA,TRBV5-1,TGCGCCAGCAGCTTGGGTCGGGGTAGGACTGAAGCTTTCTTT,CASSLGRGRTEAFF
TRBJ2-1,NA,TRBD1,TRBV7-6,TGTGCCAGCAGCCTAGCCGGGACAGACAATTCCTACAATGAGCAGTTCTTC,CASSLAGTDNSYNEQFF
TRBJ1-5,few,TRBD1,TRBV19,TGTGCCAGTAGGGCAGACAGGGCCGGAAGACAGCCCCAGCATTTT,CASRADRAGRQPQHF
TRBJ1-2,NA,NA,TRBV19,TGTGCCAGTACTTCGACGGCCGATGGCTACACCTTC,CASTSTADGYTF
TRBJ2-3,NA,NA,TRBV5-4,TGTGCCAGCAGCTTCACGTTCGGAGGAGGGCTGGCAGATACGCAGTATTTT,CASSFTFGGGLADTQYF
TRBJ2-7,NA,TRBD2,TRBV9,TGTGCCAGCAGCGTAGAAGCTAGCGGGAGCTACGAGCAGTACTTC,CASSVEASGSYEQYF
TRBJ2-7,NA,NA,TRBV29-1,TGCAGCGTTGTACAGGGATACGAGCAGTACTTC,CSVVQGYEQYF
TRBJ1-3,NA,NA,TRBV5-6,TGTGCCAGCAGCTTTAGGGACACATACTCTGGAAACACCATATATTTT,CASSFRDTYSGNTIYF
TRBJ2-3,NA,TRBD2,TRBV4-1,TGCGCCAGCAGCCACTTAGCGGGGGGGAGCACAGATACGCAGTATTTT,CASSHLAGGSTDTQYF
TRBJ1-3,NA,TRBD1,TRBV9,TGTGCCAGCGGAACAACAGGGGGTAGTGGAAACACCATATATTTT,CASGTTGGSGNTIYF